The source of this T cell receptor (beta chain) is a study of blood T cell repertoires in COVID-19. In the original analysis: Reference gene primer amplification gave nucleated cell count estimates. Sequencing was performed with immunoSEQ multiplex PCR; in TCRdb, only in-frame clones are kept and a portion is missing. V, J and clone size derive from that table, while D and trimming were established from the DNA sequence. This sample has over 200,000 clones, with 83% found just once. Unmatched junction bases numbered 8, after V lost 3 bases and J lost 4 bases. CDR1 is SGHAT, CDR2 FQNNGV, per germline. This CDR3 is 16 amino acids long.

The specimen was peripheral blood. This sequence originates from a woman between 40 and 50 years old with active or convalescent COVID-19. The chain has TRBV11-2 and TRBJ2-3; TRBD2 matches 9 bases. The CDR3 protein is CASSFTSGWGPDTQYF. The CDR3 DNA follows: TGTGCCAGCAGCTTCACTAGCGGGTGGGGGCCAGATACGCAGTATTTT.